This record covers a single T cell receptor (beta chain). Its antigen is currently unknown. The sample originates from a study of T cells in localized non-small cell lung cancer. Study-wide points: Among the tissues sampled, uninvolved adjacent lung had the highest T cell clonality, above tumor. A median of approximately 54 clones ranked among the top 100 in tumor appeared in adjacent lung. The study linked higher blood T cell density to longer overall survival.

Profiled with immunoSEQ multiplex PCR; TCRdb holds only in-frame clones, not every one. The repertoire holds fewer than 8,000 clones, with approximately 50% as singletons. This receptor was obtained from a female donor aged 60 or older with stage I lung adenocarcinoma. The sequenced sample was lymph node tissue, obtained before any cancer treatment.

CDR3 sequence (DNA): TGTGCCAGCAGTGCCGGGACACCTAACTATGGCTACACCTTC. This translates into CASSAGTPNYGYTF. This chain links TRBV2 with TRBJ1-2, with D possibly matching TRBD1 (6 bases). The germline gives CDR1 SNHLY, CDR2 FYNNEI. The CDR3 runs 14 residues. Trimming removed 4 bases from V and 0 bases from J, with 9 bases in between.